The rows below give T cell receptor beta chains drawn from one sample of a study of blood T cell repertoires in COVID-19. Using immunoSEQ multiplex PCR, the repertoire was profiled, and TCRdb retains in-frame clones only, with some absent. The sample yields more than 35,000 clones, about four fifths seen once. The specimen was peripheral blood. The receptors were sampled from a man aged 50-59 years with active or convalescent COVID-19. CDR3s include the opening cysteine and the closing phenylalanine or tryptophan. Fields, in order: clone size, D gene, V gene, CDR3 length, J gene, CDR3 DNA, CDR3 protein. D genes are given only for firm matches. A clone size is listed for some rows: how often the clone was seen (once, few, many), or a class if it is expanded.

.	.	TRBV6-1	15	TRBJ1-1	TGTGCCAGCAGTGACATCGGCAGGGTCGGCACTGAAGCTTTCTTT	CASSDIGRVGTEAFF
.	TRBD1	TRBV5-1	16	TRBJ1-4	TGCGCCAGCAGCGCCCGGACAGGGATTGGTAATGAAAAACTGTTTTTT	CASSARTGIGNEKLFF
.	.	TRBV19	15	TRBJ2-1	TGTGCCAGTAGTATTCGCCCAGGGTCCCACAATGAGCAGTTCTTC	CASSIRPGSHNEQFF
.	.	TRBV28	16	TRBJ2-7	TGTGCCAGCAGTTTGACCTCAGTAATCCCCACGGGGGAGCAGTACTTC	CASSLTSVIPTGEQYF
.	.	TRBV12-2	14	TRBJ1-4	TGTGCAAGTCGCCGACAGGGTCGGGATGAAAAACTGTTTTTT	CASRRQGRDEKLFF
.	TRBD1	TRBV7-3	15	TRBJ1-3	TGTGCCAGCAGCCCTACAGGGGGCTCTGGAAACACCATATATTTT	CASSPTGGSGNTIYF
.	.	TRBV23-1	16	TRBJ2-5	TGCGCCAGCAGTCGCCGGCCTGCAGGGTCACAAGAGACCCAGTACTTC	CASSRRPAGSQETQYF
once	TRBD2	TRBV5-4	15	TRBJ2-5	TGTGCCAGCAGCACGGCCGGGGGGAGATATGAGACCCAGTACTTC	CASSTAGGRYETQYF
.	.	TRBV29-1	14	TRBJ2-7	TGCAGCGTTGAAGATCACGGGGTCTCCTACGAGCAGTACTTC	CSVEDHGVSYEQYF
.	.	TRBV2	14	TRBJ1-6	TGTGCCAGCAGTGTCTCCCCAGAGGGTTCCCCCCTCCACTTT	CASSVSPEGSPLHF
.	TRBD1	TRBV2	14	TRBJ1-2	TGTGCCAGCAGAACAGGGGGCATGGACTATGGCTACACCTTC	CASRTGGMDYGYTF
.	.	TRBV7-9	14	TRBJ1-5	TGTGCCAGCAGCTTGGGGGGGGGCAATCAGCCCCAGCATTTT	CASSLGGGNQPQHF
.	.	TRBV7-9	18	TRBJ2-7	TGTGCCAGCAGCTGGGGGCCGGGGTTGGGGACGGTGACCTACGAGCAGTACTTC	CASSWGPGLGTVTYEQYF
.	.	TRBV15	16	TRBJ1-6	TGTGCCACCAGCAGAGATCGCGGCTCCTATAATTCACCCCTCCACTTT	CATSRDRGSYNSPLHF
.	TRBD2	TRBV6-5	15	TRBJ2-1	TGTGCCAGCAGACATAGCGGGGGGGGTTACAATGAGCAGTTCTTC	CASRHSGGGYNEQFF
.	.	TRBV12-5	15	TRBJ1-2	TGTGCTAGTGGTTTGCTAGCGTACCCCACCTATGGCTACACCTTC	CASGLLAYPTYGYTF
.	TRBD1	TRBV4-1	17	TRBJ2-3	TGCGCCAGCAGCCAAGACTCCGGGACAGGCATCACAGATACGCAGTATTTT	CASSQDSGTGITDTQYF
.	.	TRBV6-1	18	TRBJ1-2	TGTGCCAGCAGTGAAGCGCCAAAAGGAGTTCGGAGGATCTATGGCTACACCTTC	CASSEAPKGVRRIYGYTF
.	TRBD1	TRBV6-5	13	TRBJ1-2	TGTGCCGCGGGGACAGGGGAATTCTATGGCTACACCTTC	CAAGTGEFYGYTF
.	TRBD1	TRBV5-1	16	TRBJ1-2	TGCGCCAGCAGCCCAACGATTACAAAGACAGGGGACGGCTACACCTTC	CASSPTITKTGDGYTF
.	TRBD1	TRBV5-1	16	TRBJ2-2	TGCGCCAGCAGCCTCCGGGACAGGATGGACACCGGGGAGCTGTTTTTT	CASSLRDRMDTGELFF
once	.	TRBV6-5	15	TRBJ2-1	TGTGCCAGCAGCCTAGCCCCCGGCTCCTACAATGAGCAGTTCTTC	CASSLAPGSYNEQFF
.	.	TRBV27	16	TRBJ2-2	TGTGCCAGCAGTTCAGTGGGGGCGCTGGGCACCGGGGAGCTGTTTTTT	CASSSVGALGTGELFF
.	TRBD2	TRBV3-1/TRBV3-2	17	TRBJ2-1	TGTGCCAGCAGCCTTGGTCCGGGACTAGCGGGGGCGGATGAGCAGTTCTTC	CASSLGPGLAGADEQFF
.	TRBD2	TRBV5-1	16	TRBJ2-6	TGCGCCAGCAGCGGGACTAGCTTCTCTGGGGCCAACGTCCTGACTTTC	CASSGTSFSGANVLTF
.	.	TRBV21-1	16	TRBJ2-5	TGTGCCAGCAGGAGCGGCCTAAGGACAGGGCAAGAGACCCAGTACTTC	CASRSGLRTGQETQYF
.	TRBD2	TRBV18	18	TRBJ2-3	TGTGCCAGCTCACCGACTAGCGGGGGGGCCGGATATACAGATACGCAGTATTTT	CASSPTSGGAGYTDTQYF
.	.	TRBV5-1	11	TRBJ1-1	TGCGCCAGCAGCCAGAACACTGAAGCTTTCTTT	CASSQNTEAFF
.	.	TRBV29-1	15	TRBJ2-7	TGCAGCGTTGAAGCCCTCGCAGGAGGGGCCTACGAGCAGTACTTC	CSVEALAGGAYEQYF
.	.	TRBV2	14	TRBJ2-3	TGTGCCAGCAACCTTGACAGCCACACAGATACGCAGTATTTT	CASNLDSHTDTQYF
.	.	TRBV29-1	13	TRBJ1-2	TGCAGCGTTCGGACAGTCCTTAACTATGGCTACACCTTC	CSVRTVLNYGYTF
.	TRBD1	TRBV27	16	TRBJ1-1	TGTGCCAGCAGTTTATCTGTTTGGGACAGACCCAGAGAAGCTTTCTTT	CASSLSVWDRPREAFF
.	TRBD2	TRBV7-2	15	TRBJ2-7	TGTGCCAGCGAGAAAAGTAGCGGGGGGCTGAACGAGCAGTACTTC	CASEKSSGGLNEQYF
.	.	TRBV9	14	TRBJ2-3	TGTGCCAGCAGCGTAGACGGGATCACAGATACGCAGTATTTT	CASSVDGITDTQYF
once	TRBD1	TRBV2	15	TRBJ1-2	TGTGCCAGCAAAACGGGACAGGGGGCACAGTATGGCTACACCTTC	CASKTGQGAQYGYTF
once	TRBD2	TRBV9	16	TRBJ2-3	TGTGCCAGCAGCTCTCAGTTCGGGGGGGCAATGGATACGCAGTATTTT	CASSSQFGGAMDTQYF
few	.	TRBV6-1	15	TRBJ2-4	TGTGCCAGCAGTGAATTCATCGGTGCCAAAAACATTCAGTACTTC	CASSEFIGAKNIQYF
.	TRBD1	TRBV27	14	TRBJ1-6	TGTGCCAGCAGTTTTGACAGGGGAGATTCACCCCTCCACTTT	CASSFDRGDSPLHF
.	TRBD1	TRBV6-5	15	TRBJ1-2	TGTGCCAGCCAGAAAGGGGGGACAGCAAACTATGGCTACACCTTC	CASQKGGTANYGYTF
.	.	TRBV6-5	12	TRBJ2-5	TGTGCCAGTCGGGACATGTCAGAGACCCAGTACTTC	CASRDMSETQYF
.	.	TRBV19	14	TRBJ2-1	TGTGCCACTAACGGAGGTTGGGGTAACAATGAGCAGTTCTTC	CATNGGWGNNEQFF
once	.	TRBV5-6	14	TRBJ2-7	TGTGCCAGCAGCCAGGTTTTAGGGGCGGGGGAGCAGTACTTC	CASSQVLGAGEQYF
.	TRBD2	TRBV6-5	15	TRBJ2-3	TGTGCCAGCAGCCAGGGACTAGCGGGCACAGATACGCAGTATTTT	CASSQGLAGTDTQYF
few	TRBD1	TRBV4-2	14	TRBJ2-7	TGTGCCAGCAGCCCCGGGACAGGGGGCTACGAGCAGTACTTC	CASSPGTGGYEQYF
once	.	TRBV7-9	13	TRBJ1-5	TGTGCCAGCAGCTTCCAGGGGAATCAGCCCCAGCATTTT	CASSFQGNQPQHF
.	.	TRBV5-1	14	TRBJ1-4	TGCGCCAGCAGCTTCGGGGGAACTAATGAAAAACTGTTTTTT	CASSFGGTNEKLFF
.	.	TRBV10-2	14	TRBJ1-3	TGCGCCAGCAGTCATGGGACATCTGGAAACACCATATATTTT	CASSHGTSGNTIYF
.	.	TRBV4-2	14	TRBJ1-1	TGTGCCAGCAGCCAAGATGGGGAGGTCACTGAAGCTTTCTTT	CASSQDGEVTEAFF
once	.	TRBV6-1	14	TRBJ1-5	TGTGCCAGCAGTGAAAGGGGTGGCAATCAGCCCCAGCATTTT	CASSERGGNQPQHF
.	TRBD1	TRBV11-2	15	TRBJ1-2	TGTGCCAGCAGCCCCCCCCAGGGGGCTGGGTATGGCTACACCTTC	CASSPPQGAGYGYTF
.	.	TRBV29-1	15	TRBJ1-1	TGCAGCGTTGAAGTTTTGTGGGCGCGGAACACTGAAGCTTTCTTT	CSVEVLWARNTEAFF
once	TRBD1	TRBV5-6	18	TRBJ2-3	TGTGCCAGCAGCTATGGGCAGGGACAGGGGGCGCGTCCAGATACGCAGTATTTT	CASSYGQGQGARPDTQYF
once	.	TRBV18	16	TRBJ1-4	TGTGCCAGCTCACCCTCCGGGGGACGGACTAATGAAAAACTGTTTTTT	CASSPSGGRTNEKLFF
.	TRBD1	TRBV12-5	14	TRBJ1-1	TGTGCTAGTGGTTTGAAGGGGGCAAACACTGAAGCTTTCTTT	CASGLKGANTEAFF
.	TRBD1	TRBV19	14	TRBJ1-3	TGTGCCAGCCGACAGGGGCACTCTGGAAACACCATATATTTT	CASRQGHSGNTIYF